These 27 T cell receptor beta chains originate from one sample sequenced in a study of radiation and T cells in renal cell carcinoma. Stated time point: blood 4 weeks post-SBRT, at nephrectomy. Treatment described: 15 Gy SBRT to primary tumor, nephrectomy 4 weeks later. Sequenced by immunoSEQ multiplex PCR; TCRdb stores in-frame clones only, minus some. The sample shows roughly 170,000 clones, roughly nine tenths of them seen only once. Sample: blood, taken from a patient whose treatment included radiotherapy and nephrectomy. The receptor set was obtained from a woman in her fifties or sixties with renal cell carcinoma.

The genes are TRBV2 and TRBJ2-7; D is perhaps TRBD2 (6 bases). Germline values: CDR1 SNHLY, CDR2 FYNNEI. The CDR3 is 12 residues long. Trimming removed 6 bases at V and 0 bases at J, with 6 bases between. The CDR3 coding sequence is TGTGCCAGCAGCGGGAGCTCCTACGAGCAGTACTTC. It codes for CASSGSSYEQYF.

This rearrangement joins TRBV2 to TRBJ2-1, with D perhaps being TRBD1 or TRBD2 (5 bases each). The length of the CDR3 is 10 residues. Germline assignment: CDR1 SNHLY and CDR2 FYNNEI. Trimming shortened V by 10 bases and J by 10 bases, and 11 bases separated the two germline ends. The CDR3 nucleotides read TGTGCCACCGGGACCGCCGAGCAGTTCTTC. The encoded protein is CATGTAEQFF.

This chain uses TRBV19 with TRBJ1-2, with D maybe TRBD1 (5 bases). Trimming shortened V by 8 bases and J by 5 bases, and 15 bases separated the two germline ends. Germline CDR1 LNHDA, CDR2 SQIVND (reference sequence). There are 13 residues in the CDR3. The CDR3, as DNA: TGTGCCAGTTGGGCGGGACGGCGGTATGGCTACACCTTC. This gives the protein CASWAGRRYGYTF.

The chain recombines TRBV7-9 with TRBJ1-3; TRBD1 might be the D (5 bases). Per the germline V gene, CDR1 is SEHNR and CDR2 is FQNEAQ (reference sequence). V dropped 6 bases and J dropped 0 bases, with 15 bases sitting between them. The CDR3 consists of 16 residues. The CDR3 DNA sequence: TGTGCCAGCAGATTCGGGACGGCGAGCTCTGGAAACACCATATATTTT. It translates to CASRFGTASSGNTIYF.

V is TRBV5-1 and J is TRBJ2-2; perhaps TRBD2 as D (6 bases). The CDR3 consists of 17 residues. V dropped 2 bases and J dropped 4 bases, with 18 bases sitting between them. From germline, CDR1 is SGHRS and CDR2 YFSETQ. CDR3 residues: CASSFLTGGGSTGELFF. The CDR3 DNA sequence: TGCGCCAGCAGCTTCCTAACTGGTGGGGGGAGCACCGGGGAGCTGTTTTTT.

CDR3 coding DNA: TGTGCCAGCAGCCCCGGGGGTTTTATAGGGGACACTGAAGCTTTCTTT. It specifies CASSPGGFIGDTEAFF. The gene calls are TRBV5-4 and TRBJ1-1, with a possible D match to TRBD1 (5 bases). Germline CDR1 and CDR2: SGHNT and YYREEE (reference sequence). V was clipped by 4 bases and J by 3 bases, with 19 bases between them. This CDR3 contains 16 residues.

The V gene is TRBV19, the J gene TRBJ1-1, with D unresolved. CDR3 length equals 14 residues. The V end lost 5 bases, the J end lost 3 bases, and 13 bases lay between the germline ends. Germline V lookup: CDR1 LNHDA, CDR2 SQIVND (reference sequence). CDR3 loop: CASSYPPDDTEAFF. CDR3 DNA: TGTGCCAGTAGTTACCCGCCTGATGACACTGAAGCTTTCTTT.

This clone showed up just once. V usage is TRBV2 and J usage is TRBJ2-5, with D tentatively TRBD1 (5 bases). CDR1 is SNHLY and CDR2 is FYNNEI in the germline V gene. Between the trimmed V and J ends, which lost 11 bases and 2 bases, there was a span of 12 bases. CDR3 length: 12 residues. CDR3 sequence (DNA): TGTGCCGGTTCCAGGGTTCAAGAGACCCAGTACTTC. Its translation is CAGSRVQETQYF.

The CDR3 sequence: CASSVDGYYGYTF. CDR3 sequence (DNA): TGTGCCAGCAGCGTAGACGGGTACTATGGCTACACCTTC. This chain links TRBV9 with TRBJ1-2; no clear D. The V end lost 0 bases, the J end lost 3 bases, and 6 bases lay between the germline ends. Germline V lookup: CDR1 SGDLS, CDR2 YYNGEE. This CDR3 spans 13 amino acids. Full variable domain (missing parts from reference TRBV9 and TRBJ1-2): DSGVTQTPKHLITATGQRVTLRCSPRSGDLSVYWYQQSLDQGLQFLIQYYNGEERAKGNILERFSAQQFPDLHSELNLSSLELGDSALYFCASSVDGYYGYTFGSGTRLTVV.

This chain links TRBV5-6 with TRBJ1-2; D may be TRBD1 (6 bases). Germline V gene data show CDR1 as SGHDT and CDR2 as YYEEEE. The CDR3 is 18 amino acids. Deletions cut 4 bases from V and 2 bases from J, with 24 bases between. CDR3 loop: CASSPHRQALDVNYGYTF. The CDR3 region has the DNA TGTGCCAGCAGCCCCCACCGACAGGCCCTTGACGTAAACTATGGCTACACCTTC.

The chain recombines TRBV6-5 with TRBJ2-1; 7 bases agree with TRBD2. Germline trimming cut 0 bases from V and 8 bases from J; bases unmatched to any gene: 7. There are 15 residues in the CDR3. CDR1 and CDR2 (germline): MNHEY, SVGAGI. Here the CDR3 reads CASSYSDQRGDEQFF. CDR3 in DNA: TGTGCCAGCAGTTACTCAGACCAACGGGGGGATGAGCAGTTCTTC.

The chain employs TRBV30 and TRBJ1-5; weak D call: TRBD1 (5 bases). The CDR3 totals 15 residues. Looked up from germline, CDR1 is GTSNPN and CDR2 is SVGIG (reference sequence). Trimming took off 0 bases at V and 2 bases at J, with 11 bases between the two ends. The CDR3 coding sequence is TGTGCCTGGAGTGTAGGCATCAGGGGCAATCAGCCCCAGCATTTT. It yields the protein CAWSVGIRGNQPQHF.

This sequence joins TRBV18 and TRBJ1-1, with D possibly TRBD1 on 5 matching bases. This CDR3 has 14 residues. V was cut by 2 bases and J by 3 bases, with 10 bases left in between. Germline lookup yields CDR1 KGHSH and CDR2 LQKENI. In DNA form, the CDR3 reads TGTGCCAGCTCACCAGACAGACTCTACACTGAAGCTTTCTTT. This sequence encodes CASSPDRLYTEAFF.

This chain uses TRBV7-2 with TRBJ2-7; TRBD2 agrees at 12 bases. With 1 base clipped from V and 7 bases from J, the junction kept 5 bases outside the gene matches. The CDR3 spans 15 residues. The germline CDR1 and CDR2 sequences are SGHTA and FQGNSA. The CDR3 spells CASSLDTSGGREQYF. CDR3 nucleotide sequence: TGTGCCAGCAGCTTAGACACTAGCGGGGGGAGGGAGCAGTACTTC.

The chain couples TRBV9 to TRBJ1-1; the D gene is possibly TRBD1 (5 bases). CDR1 and CDR2 (germline): SGDLS, YYNGEE. Trimming shortened V by 3 bases and J by 0 bases, and 9 bases separated the two germline ends. The CDR3 consists of 14 residues. CDR3 bases: TGTGCCAGCAGCGCGCAGGGAATGAACACTGAAGCTTTCTTT. It yields the protein CASSAQGMNTEAFF.

The sample holds one count of this clone. In DNA, the CDR3 is TGTGCCAGCTCATCATTGGACAGGGAAGTTGGAAAACTGTTTTTT. Protein product: CASSSLDREVGKLFF. V usage is TRBV18 and J usage is TRBJ1-4, with 8 positions matching TRBD1. Germline loops: CDR1 KGHSH, CDR2 LQKENI. This CDR3 is built from 15 residues. V gave up 5 bases and J gave up 10 bases; unmatched junction bases: 12.

This chain uses TRBV19 with TRBJ2-5; 8 bases agree with TRBD2. Losses at the gene ends were 9 bases for V and 0 bases for J; bases not matched to a gene: 3. This CDR3 comprises 13 residues. Looked up from germline, CDR1 is LNHDA and CDR2 is SQIVND (reference sequence). CDR3 amino acids: CASQRGYQETQYF. The CDR3 DNA is TGTGCCAGCCAGCGGGGGTACCAAGAGACCCAGTACTTC. Full variable domain (remainder filled in from reference TRBV19 and TRBJ2-5): DGGITQSPKYLFRKEGQNVTLSCEQNLNHDAMYWYRQDPGQGLRLIYYSQIVNDFQKGDIAEGYSVSREKKESFPLTVTSAQKNPTAFYLCASQRGYQETQYFGPGTRLLVL.

The chain has TRBV5-1 and TRBJ2-6; 8 bases are a match to TRBD1. The CDR3 has 17 residues. Germline values: CDR1 SGHRS, CDR2 YFSETQ. V gave up 1 base and J gave up 3 bases; unmatched junction bases: 6. The CDR3 nucleotides read TGCGCCAGCAGCTTGCTTCAGGGGGCCGGTGGGGCCAACGTCCTGACTTTC. It encodes CASSLLQGAGGANVLTF.

This sequence joins TRBV7-6 and TRBJ1-4; no definite D call. Between the trimmed V and J ends, which lost 3 bases and 8 bases, there was a span of 13 bases. Germline assignment: CDR1 SGHVS and CDR2 FNYEAQ. This CDR3 comprises 14 residues. The CDR3 is CASSFHIASEKLFF. Written as DNA, the CDR3 is TGTGCCAGCAGCTTCCATATTGCCTCGGAAAAACTGTTTTTT.

The chain couples TRBV25-1 to TRBJ1-6; TRBD1 matches at 10 bases. The V and J ends lost 1 base and 9 bases, in that order; junction bases with no gene match: 9. Germline CDR1 and CDR2: MGHDK and SYGVNS. The length of the CDR3 is 17 residues. The CDR3 is CASSEWGRQGASSPLHF. The CDR3 nucleotides read TGTGCCAGCAGTGAATGGGGCCGACAGGGGGCAAGTTCACCCCTCCACTTT.

The chain couples TRBV6-6 to TRBJ1-1; D gene unclear. The germline CDR1 and CDR2 sequences are MNHNY and SVGAGI (reference sequence). The CDR3 spans 12 residues. Deletions cut 2 bases from V and 10 bases from J, with 11 bases between. DNA for the CDR3: TGTGCCAGCAGTTACGGGCCTCCACCAGCTTTCTTT. This gives the protein CASSYGPPPAFF.

The chain uses TRBV5-6 and TRBJ1-2, with D possibly matching TRBD1 (5 bases). V lost 4 bases to trimming and J lost 0 bases, with 16 bases between them. The CDR3 is 16 amino acids. Germline CDR1 reads SGHDT; CDR2 reads YYEEEE. The DNA of the CDR3 is TGTGCCAGCAGCAAGAACACACAGGTCTCTAACTATGGCTACACCTTC. Its translation: CASSKNTQVSNYGYTF.

The chain recombines TRBV18 with TRBJ2-1; D may be TRBD2 (5 bases). Trimming removed 0 bases from V and 7 bases from J, with 10 bases in between. Looked up from germline, CDR1 is KGHSH and CDR2 is LQKENI. There are 14 residues in the CDR3. This CDR3 is CASSPPTGSNEQFF. The CDR3 region has the DNA TGTGCCAGCTCACCACCGACGGGGTCTAATGAGCAGTTCTTC.

This clone was counted a single time. The V gene is TRBV30, the J gene TRBJ2-5; D gene uncertain. CDR3 size: 12 residues. The V and J ends lost 0 bases and 1 base respectively, with 3 bases between them. CDR1 is GTSNPN, CDR2 SVGIG, per germline (reference sequence). The CDR3 region has the DNA TGTGCCTGGAGTGTTAGCCAAGAGACCCAGTACTTC. Amino acids: CAWSVSQETQYF.

The chain links TRBV30 to TRBJ2-7; possible D gene TRBD2, 6 bases. Germline CDR1 reads GTSNPN; CDR2 reads SVGIG (reference sequence). The V and J ends lost 5 bases and 1 base respectively, with 21 bases between them. The CDR3 totals 16 residues. CDR3 coding DNA: TGTGCCTGGGACCGGGGACTCCTGGCCGCATCCTACGAGCAGTACTTC. It codes for CAWDRGLLAASYEQYF.

The V gene is TRBV19, the J gene TRBJ2-5; D gene uncertain. V shed 7 bases and J shed 1 base, with 13 bases lying between them. Germline-derived CDR1 and CDR2 are LNHDA and SQIVND (reference sequence). The CDR3 has 14 residues. The CDR3 here is CASTPTAIQETQYF. The CDR3 DNA reads as TGTGCCAGTACCCCAACAGCTATCCAAGAGACCCAGTACTTC. Combining the CDR3 with reference TRBV19 and TRBJ2-5 gives the whole variable domain DGGITQSPKYLFRKEGQNVTLSCEQNLNHDAMYWYRQDPGQGLRLIYYSQIVNDFQKGDIAEGYSVSREKKESFPLTVTSAQKNPTAFYLCASTPTAIQETQYFGPGTRLLVL.

The chain couples TRBV19 to TRBJ1-1; D unclear. The CDR3 spans 13 residues. The germline gives CDR1 LNHDA, CDR2 SQIVND (reference sequence). V shed 5 bases and J shed 8 bases, with 15 bases lying between them. CDR3 in amino acids: CASSGTALGEAFF. DNA of the CDR3: TGTGCCAGTAGTGGAACAGCCTTGGGGGAAGCTTTCTTT.